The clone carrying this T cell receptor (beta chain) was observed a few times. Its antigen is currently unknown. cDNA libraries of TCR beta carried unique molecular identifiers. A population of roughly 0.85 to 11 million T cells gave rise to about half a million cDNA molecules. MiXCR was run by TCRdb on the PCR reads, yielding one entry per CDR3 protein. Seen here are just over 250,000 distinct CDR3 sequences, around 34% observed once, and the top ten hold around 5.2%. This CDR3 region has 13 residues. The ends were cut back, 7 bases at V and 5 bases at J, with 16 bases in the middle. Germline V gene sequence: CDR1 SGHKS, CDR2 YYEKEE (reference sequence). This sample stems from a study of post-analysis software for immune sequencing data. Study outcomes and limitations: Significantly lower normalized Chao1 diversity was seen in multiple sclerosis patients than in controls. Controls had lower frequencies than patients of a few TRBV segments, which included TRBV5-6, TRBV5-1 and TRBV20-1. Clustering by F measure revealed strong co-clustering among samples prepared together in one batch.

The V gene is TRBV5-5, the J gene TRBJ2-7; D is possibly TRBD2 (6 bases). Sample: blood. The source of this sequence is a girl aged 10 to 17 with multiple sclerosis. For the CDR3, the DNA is TGTGCCAGCGTCATTCCGGGGGTCCACGAGCAGTACTTC. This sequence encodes CASVIPGVHEQYF.